This T cell receptor (beta chain) is drawn from a study of OX40 agonist ivuxolimab in advanced cancers. Study-level information: An agonistic human IgG2 monoclonal antibody against OX40 (CD134) was given. Melanoma, hepatocellular carcinoma, head and neck or renal cell cancer occurred in dose-escalation patients.

As concerns this clone: Its antigen remains unidentified.

This CDR3 comprises 14 residues. CDR1 is SNHLY and CDR2 is FYNNEI in the germline V gene. V was pared by 3 bases and J by 3 bases, with 11 bases between. Study-level points and caveats: There was clonal expansion of CD4+ and CD8+ blood T cells by week 6 at 0.1 to 3.0 mg/kg. Some nonresponders likewise displayed low normalized T-cell clonal expansion.

The method was immunoSEQ multiplex PCR; TCRdb's version includes in-frame clones alone and lacks a portion of them. In the table there are 15,000 or so clones, 70% to 85% of which are singletons. The receptor's source is an adult with an advanced solid tumor such as melanoma, head and neck, liver or kidney cancer. The sequencing here drew on CD4+ or CD8+ T cells sorted from blood, taken in a trial of the OX40 agonist ivuxolimab. The chain uses TRBV2 and TRBJ1-2, with D hard to call. This CDR3 reads CASSDPRSDYGYTF. Here the CDR3 DNA reads TGTGCCAGCAGTGATCCCAGGAGTGACTATGGCTACACCTTC.